Listed below are T cell receptor beta chains from one sample, sequenced in a study of shared clonotypes between healthy human individuals. Libraries were prepared by immunoSEQ multiplex PCR; TCRdb keeps only in-frame clonotypes and omits some of them. The repertoire consists of about 680,000 clones, with about 90% occurring once and the leading ten covering 24%. The sample consisted of naive CD8+ T cells sorted from blood. The source is a man aged 25-45 years in good health. The CDR3 runs from the conserved cysteine through the conserved F or W. D genes are given only for firm matches. Clone sizes are given selectively: once, few, many, or a class where the clone is expanded.

j_call,d_call,clone_size,v_call,cdr3_aa,cdr3_nt
TRBJ2-1,TRBD2,once,TRBV4-3,CASSQEASGGYEQFF,TGCGCCAGCAGCCAAGAGGCTAGCGGAGGGTATGAGCAGTTCTTC
TRBJ2-7,TRBD2,NA,TRBV28,CASSPTGGGPYEQYF,TGTGCCAGCAGTCCCACGGGGGGGGGCCCCTACGAGCAGTACTTC
TRBJ2-7,NA,NA,TRBV7-2,CASSLTPSGEQYF,TGTGCCAGCAGCTTGACTCCAAGTGGGGAGCAGTACTTC
TRBJ1-1,NA,NA,TRBV5-6,CASSPQGSVVNTEAFF,TGTGCCAGCAGCCCACAGGGAAGTGTGGTGAACACTGAAGCTTTCTTT
TRBJ1-3,NA,NA,TRBV30,CAWLESSGNTIYF,TGTGCCTGGTTGGAGTCCTCTGGAAACACCATATATTTT
TRBJ2-6,NA,few,TRBV5-1,CASSLGGHSGANVLTF,TGCGCCAGCAGCTTGGGGGGACACTCTGGGGCCAACGTCCTGACTTTC
TRBJ2-5,NA,NA,TRBV7-8,CASSQIGGDYRTGDYQETQYF,TGTGCCAGCAGCCAGATCGGGGGGGATTACCGGACAGGGGATTACCAAGAGACCCAGTACTTC
TRBJ1-1,NA,NA,TRBV19,CASSISPGDPAEAFF,TGTGCCAGTAGTATATCTCCGGGTGACCCAGCTGAAGCTTTCTTT
TRBJ2-3,NA,once,TRBV27,CASGITDTQYF,TGTGCCAGCGGTATCACAGATACGCAGTATTTT
TRBJ2-7,TRBD1,once,TRBV2,CASSGWTGISYEQYF,TGTGCCAGCAGTGGATGGACAGGTATCTCCTACGAGCAGTACTTC
TRBJ1-1,NA,NA,TRBV4-1,CASNSVGANTEAFF,TGCGCCAGCAACTCCGTTGGGGCGAACACTGAAGCTTTCTTT
TRBJ2-2,TRBD2,NA,TRBV7-9,CASNSNGLAGPGELFF,TGTGCCAGCAACTCAAACGGACTAGCGGGACCCGGGGAGCTGTTTTTT
TRBJ1-5,NA,NA,TRBV23-1,CASSPPMRDSNQPQHF,TGCGCCAGCAGTCCCCCTATGAGGGATAGCAATCAGCCCCAGCATTTT
TRBJ2-3,TRBD2,NA,TRBV5-1,CASSLAGTSGRALFTDTQYF,TGCGCCAGCAGCTTGGCCGGGACTAGCGGGAGGGCCTTGTTCACAGATACGCAGTATTTT
TRBJ2-1,NA,NA,TRBV13,CASSLGTSSYNEQFF,TGTGCCAGCAGCTTGGGGACCAGCTCCTACAATGAGCAGTTCTTC
TRBJ2-7,NA,once,TRBV29-1,CSVERGGYEQYF,TGCAGCGTTGAGAGGGGCGGTTACGAGCAGTACTTC
TRBJ2-1,NA,NA,TRBV27,CASSPPAWGAYNEQFF,TGTGCCAGCAGTCCCCCTGCTTGGGGGGCCTACAATGAGCAGTTCTTC
TRBJ2-7,NA,NA,TRBV7-9,CASSLSSDASYEQYF,TGTGCCAGCAGCTTGAGCTCTGACGCCAGCTACGAGCAGTACTTC
TRBJ2-3,NA,once,TRBV9,CASSNGTKGTDTQYF,TGTGCCAGCAGCAACGGGACCAAGGGCACAGATACGCAGTATTTT
TRBJ2-3,NA,NA,TRBV29-1,CSVDSSGGDTQYF,TGCAGCGTTGACTCTAGTGGGGGCGATACGCAGTATTTT
TRBJ2-3,TRBD2,NA,TRBV27,CASSLRILGLAGSTDTQYF,TGTGCCAGCAGTTTAAGGATCTTAGGACTAGCGGGCTCCACAGATACGCAGTATTTT
TRBJ2-1,TRBD2,once,TRBV2,CASKGRVPLAGVTYNEQFF,TGTGCCAGCAAAGGGAGGGTCCCACTAGCGGGGGTTACCTACAATGAGCAGTTCTTC
TRBJ2-7,NA,NA,TRBV29-1,CSVSETRAYEQYF,TGCAGCGTTTCAGAGACTAGGGCATACGAGCAGTACTTC
TRBJ2-1,NA,few,TRBV4-3,CASSQDRAGSYNEQFF,TGCGCCAGCAGCCAAGATCGGGCGGGCTCCTACAATGAGCAGTTCTTC
TRBJ2-5,TRBD2,NA,TRBV9,CASSVGTSGSVRQETQYF,TGTGCCAGCAGCGTCGGGACTAGCGGGAGCGTAAGGCAAGAGACCCAGTACTTC
TRBJ2-4,TRBD2,NA,TRBV6-1,CASSLLGGENIQYF,TGTGCCAGCAGCCTCTTGGGAGGGGAAAACATTCAGTACTTC
TRBJ2-1,TRBD1,once,TRBV7-8,CASSPDRGYNEQFF,TGTGCCAGCAGCCCGGACAGGGGCTACAATGAGCAGTTCTTC
TRBJ2-1,NA,NA,TRBV27,CASPPSSYNEQFF,TGTGCCAGCCCCCCCAGTTCCTACAATGAGCAGTTCTTC
TRBJ2-3,NA,NA,TRBV15,CATSRELTSSDTQYF,TGTGCCACCAGCAGAGAATTGACTAGTTCAGATACGCAGTATTTT
TRBJ1-1,NA,NA,TRBV9,CASSDGMNTEAFF,TGTGCCAGCAGCGACGGGATGAACACTGAAGCTTTCTTT
TRBJ2-6,TRBD1,NA,TRBV18,CASSRGDRGAGANVLTF,TGTGCCAGCTCCCGGGGGGACAGGGGCGCTGGGGCCAACGTCCTGACTTTC
TRBJ2-7,NA,NA,TRBV27,CASSSSSGYTYEQYF,TGTGCCAGCAGTTCTTCCTCAGGTTACACCTACGAGCAGTACTTC
TRBJ2-5,NA,NA,TRBV10-3,CAIAPSEHPGETQYF,TGTGCCATCGCCCCTAGCGAGCATCCTGGAGAGACCCAGTACTTC
TRBJ2-1,NA,NA,TRBV7-3,CASSLNGARDNEQFF,TGTGCCAGCAGCCTAAATGGAGCTAGAGACAATGAGCAGTTCTTC
TRBJ2-1,TRBD2,few,TRBV9,CASSWPGTSGRLDEQFF,TGTGCCAGCAGCTGGCCCGGGACTAGCGGGAGGCTCGATGAGCAGTTCTTC
TRBJ1-1,NA,NA,TRBV6-5,CASSFNTGARFEAFF,TGTGCCAGCAGTTTCAACACAGGCGCAAGGTTTGAAGCTTTCTTT
TRBJ2-2,NA,NA,TRBV6-4,CASKDTTNTGELFF,TGTGCCAGCAAGGACACCACGAACACCGGGGAGCTGTTTTTT
TRBJ2-1,TRBD1,NA,TRBV4-1,CASSQESPGTGGWDEQFF,TGCGCCAGCAGCCAAGAATCTCCGGGGACAGGGGGTTGGGATGAGCAGTTCTTC
TRBJ2-7,TRBD1,NA,TRBV7-9,CASSLESQGESEQYF,TGTGCCAGCAGCTTAGAAAGTCAGGGGGAGTCCGAGCAGTACTTC
TRBJ2-1,TRBD2,NA,TRBV11-2,CASSPRLAGGSYNEQFF,TGTGCCAGCAGCCCCCGACTAGCGGGAGGATCCTACAATGAGCAGTTCTTC
TRBJ1-4,NA,once,TRBV7-8,CASSLAGGAGPEKLFF,TGTGCCAGCAGCTTAGCGGGAGGGGCAGGACCTGAAAAACTGTTTTTT
TRBJ1-5,NA,NA,TRBV5-6,CASSLGGGFASNQPQHF,TGTGCCAGCAGCTTGGGAGGGGGTTTCGCTAGCAATCAGCCCCAGCATTTT
TRBJ1-5,NA,NA,TRBV6-5,CASTTRWGEDQPQHF,TGTGCCAGCACCACGCGGTGGGGGGAAGATCAGCCCCAGCATTTT
TRBJ2-6,NA,NA,TRBV29-1,CSHLPLHSGANVLTF,TGCAGCCACCTCCCCCTTCACTCTGGGGCCAACGTCCTGACTTTC
TRBJ2-2,NA,NA,TRBV29-1,CSGRPDPPTGELFF,TGCAGCGGAAGACCAGATCCGCCCACCGGGGAGCTGTTTTTT
TRBJ2-3,NA,NA,TRBV27,CASSTFGSTDTQYF,TGTGCCAGCAGTACCTTTGGGAGCACAGATACGCAGTATTTT
TRBJ2-7,TRBD2,NA,TRBV6-5,CASAPGLAVYEQYF,TGTGCCAGCGCCCCGGGACTAGCGGTTTACGAGCAGTACTTC
TRBJ2-5,TRBD2,NA,TRBV7-2,CASSRRFGGGETQYF,TGTGCCAGCAGCCGCCGGTTTGGGGGGGGAGAGACCCAGTACTTC
TRBJ1-1,NA,NA,TRBV11-2,CASSLVQGTAFF,TGTGCCAGCAGCTTAGTTCAGGGGACAGCTTTCTTT
TRBJ1-2,NA,NA,TRBV18,CASSLLQGSRDYGYTF,TGTGCCAGCTCACTCCTCCAGGGCTCTCGGGACTATGGCTACACCTTC
TRBJ2-1,TRBD2,NA,TRBV13,CASSPPERGWDEQFF,TGTGCCAGCAGCCCCCCGGAGCGGGGGTGGGATGAGCAGTTCTTC
TRBJ1-5,TRBD1,NA,TRBV19,CASSIRRREGARNQPQHF,TGTGCCAGTAGTATCAGAAGAAGGGAGGGGGCTCGCAATCAGCCCCAGCATTTT
TRBJ2-1,NA,NA,TRBV4-3,CASSQDGPGSLGYNEQFF,TGCGCCAGCAGCCAAGATGGGCCGGGTAGCCTGGGCTACAATGAGCAGTTCTTC
TRBJ2-2,NA,NA,TRBV7-9,CASSPTGTTGELFF,TGTGCCAGCAGCCCCACAGGTACCACCGGGGAGCTGTTTTTT
TRBJ2-2,NA,NA,TRBV10-1,CASSVGIGEDTGELFF,TGCGCCAGCAGTGTCGGGATTGGGGAGGACACCGGGGAGCTGTTTTTT